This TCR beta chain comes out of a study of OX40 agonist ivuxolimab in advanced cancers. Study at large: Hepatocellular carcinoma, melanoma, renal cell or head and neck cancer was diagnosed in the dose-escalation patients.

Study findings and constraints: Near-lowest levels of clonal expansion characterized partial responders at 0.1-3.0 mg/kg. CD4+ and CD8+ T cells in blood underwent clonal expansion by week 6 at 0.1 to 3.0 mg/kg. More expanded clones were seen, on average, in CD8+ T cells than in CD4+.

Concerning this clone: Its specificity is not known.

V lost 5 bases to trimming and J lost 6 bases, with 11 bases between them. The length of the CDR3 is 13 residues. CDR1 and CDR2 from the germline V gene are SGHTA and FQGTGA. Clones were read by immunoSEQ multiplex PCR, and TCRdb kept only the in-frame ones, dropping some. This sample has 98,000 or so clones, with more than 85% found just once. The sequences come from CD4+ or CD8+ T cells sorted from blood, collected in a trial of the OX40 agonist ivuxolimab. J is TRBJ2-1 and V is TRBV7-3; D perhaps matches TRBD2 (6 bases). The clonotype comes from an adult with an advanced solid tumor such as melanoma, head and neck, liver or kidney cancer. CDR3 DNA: TGTGCCAGCAGCCCTAGGGGAGGCAATGAGCAGTTCTTC. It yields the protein CASSPRGGNEQFF.